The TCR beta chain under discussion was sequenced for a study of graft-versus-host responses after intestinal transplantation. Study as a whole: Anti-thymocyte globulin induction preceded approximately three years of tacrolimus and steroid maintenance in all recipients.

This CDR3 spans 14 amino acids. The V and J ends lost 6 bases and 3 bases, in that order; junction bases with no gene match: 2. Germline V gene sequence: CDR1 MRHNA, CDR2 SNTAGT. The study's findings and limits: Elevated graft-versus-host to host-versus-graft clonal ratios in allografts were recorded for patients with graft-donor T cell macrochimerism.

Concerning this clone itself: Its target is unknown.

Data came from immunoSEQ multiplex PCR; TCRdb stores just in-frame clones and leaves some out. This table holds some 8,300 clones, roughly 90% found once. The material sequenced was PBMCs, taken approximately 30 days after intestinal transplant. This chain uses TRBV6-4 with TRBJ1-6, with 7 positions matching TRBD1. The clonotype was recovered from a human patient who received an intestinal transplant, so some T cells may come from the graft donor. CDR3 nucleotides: TGTGCCAGCAGCCGGGACAGCTATAATTCACCCCTCCACTTT. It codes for CASSRDSYNSPLHF.